This T cell receptor beta chain appears in the sequencing data of a study of blood T cell repertoires in COVID-19. Study-level background: Researchers got acute and convalescent COVID-19 samples from the United States, Italy and Spain.

The CDR3 totals 16 residues. V shed 0 bases and J 6 bases; nucleotides not matched to a gene: 8. Germline CDR1 and CDR2: SQVTM and ANQGSEA. Method: immunoSEQ multiplex PCR; TCRdb's copy keeps in-frame clones and lacks some. The profile shows a few hundred thousand clones, roughly 86% of them singletons. The rearrangement joins TRBV29-1 to TRBJ2-3, with 11 bases aligning to TRBD2. This TCR was recovered from a man aged 18 to 35 with acute COVID-19. Specimen: PBMCs or T cells enriched from blood (not recorded which). The CDR3 coding sequence is TGCAGCGTTGAAGATAGGGGACTAGCGGACTGGGATACGCAGTATTTT. Translated: CSVEDRGLADWDTQYF.